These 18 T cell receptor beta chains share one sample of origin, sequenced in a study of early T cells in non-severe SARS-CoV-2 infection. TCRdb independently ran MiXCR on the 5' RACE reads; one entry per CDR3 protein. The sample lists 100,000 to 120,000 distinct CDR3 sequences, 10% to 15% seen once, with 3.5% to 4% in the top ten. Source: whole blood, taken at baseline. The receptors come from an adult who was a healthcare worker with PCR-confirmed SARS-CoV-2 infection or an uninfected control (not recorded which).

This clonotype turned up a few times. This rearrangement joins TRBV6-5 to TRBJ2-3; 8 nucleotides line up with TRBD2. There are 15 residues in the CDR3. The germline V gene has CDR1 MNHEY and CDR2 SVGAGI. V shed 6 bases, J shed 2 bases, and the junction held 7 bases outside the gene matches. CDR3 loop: CASRPPGLVTDTQYF. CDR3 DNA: TGTGCCAGCAGGCCACCGGGACTAGTCACAGATACGCAGTATTTT.

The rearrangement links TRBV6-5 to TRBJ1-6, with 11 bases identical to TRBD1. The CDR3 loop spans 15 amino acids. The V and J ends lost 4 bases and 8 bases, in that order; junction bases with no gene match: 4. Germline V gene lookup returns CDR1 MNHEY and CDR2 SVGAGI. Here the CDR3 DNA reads TGTGCCAGCAGTTCTCCGGGACAGGGGGATTCACCCCTCCACTTT. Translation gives CASSSPGQGDSPLHF.

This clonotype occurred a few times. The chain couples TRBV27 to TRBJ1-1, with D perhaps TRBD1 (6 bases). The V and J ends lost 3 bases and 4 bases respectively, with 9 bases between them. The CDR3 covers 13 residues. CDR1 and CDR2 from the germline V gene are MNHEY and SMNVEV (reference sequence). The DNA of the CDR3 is TGTGCCAGCAGTTTTTCAGGGGCCACTGAAGCTTTCTTT. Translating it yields CASSFSGATEAFF.

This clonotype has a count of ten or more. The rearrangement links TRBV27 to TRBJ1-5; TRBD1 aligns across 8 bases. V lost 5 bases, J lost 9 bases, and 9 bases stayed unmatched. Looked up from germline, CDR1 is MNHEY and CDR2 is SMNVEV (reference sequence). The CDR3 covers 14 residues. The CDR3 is CASSPDRAIGPQHF. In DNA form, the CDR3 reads TGTGCCAGCAGTCCGGACAGGGCCATAGGGCCCCAGCATTTT.

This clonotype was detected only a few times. CDR3 loop: CSAGVTEAFF. The CDR3 nucleotides read TGCAGCGCAGGGGTTACTGAAGCTTTCTTT. The rearrangement uses TRBV29-1 and TRBJ1-1; perhaps TRBD1 as D (6 bases). The germline V gene encodes CDR1 SQVTM and CDR2 ANQGSEA. V was trimmed by 7 bases and J by 5 bases, leaving 8 bases between them. The CDR3 is made up of 10 amino acids.

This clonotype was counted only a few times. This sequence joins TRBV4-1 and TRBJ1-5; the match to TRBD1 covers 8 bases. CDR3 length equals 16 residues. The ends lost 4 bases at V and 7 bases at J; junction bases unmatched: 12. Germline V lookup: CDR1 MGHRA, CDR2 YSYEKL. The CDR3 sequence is CASSRETRTGFQPQHF. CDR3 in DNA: TGCGCCAGCAGCCGGGAGACCCGGACAGGGTTCCAGCCCCAGCATTTT.

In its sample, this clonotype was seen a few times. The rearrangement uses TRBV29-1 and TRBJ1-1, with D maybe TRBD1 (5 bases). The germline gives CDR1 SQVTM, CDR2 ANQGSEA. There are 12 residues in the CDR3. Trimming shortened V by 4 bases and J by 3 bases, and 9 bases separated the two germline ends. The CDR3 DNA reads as TGCAGCGTTGGAGGGGTTGACACTGAAGCTTTCTTT. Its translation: CSVGGVDTEAFF.

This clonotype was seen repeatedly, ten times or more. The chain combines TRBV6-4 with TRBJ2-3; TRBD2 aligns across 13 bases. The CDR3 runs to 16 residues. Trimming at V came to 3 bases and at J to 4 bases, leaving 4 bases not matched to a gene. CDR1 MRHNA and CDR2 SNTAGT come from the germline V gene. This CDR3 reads CASSELAGGPSDTQYF. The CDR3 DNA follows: TGTGCCAGCAGTGAACTAGCGGGAGGGCCATCAGATACGCAGTATTTT.

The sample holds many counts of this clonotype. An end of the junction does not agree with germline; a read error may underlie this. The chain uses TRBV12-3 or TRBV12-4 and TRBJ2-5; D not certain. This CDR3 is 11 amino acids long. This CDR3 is CASSLGETQYF. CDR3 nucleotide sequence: TGTGCCAGCAGCTTAGGAGAGACCCAGTACTTC.

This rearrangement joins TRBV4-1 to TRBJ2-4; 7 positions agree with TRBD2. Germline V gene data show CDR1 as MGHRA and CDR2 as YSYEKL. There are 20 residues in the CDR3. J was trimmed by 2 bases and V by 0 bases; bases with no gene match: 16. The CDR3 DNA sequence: TGCGCCAGCAGCCAAGAATCCGCGGGAGTCCCAGCTCGAACCAAAAACATTCAGTACTTC. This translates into CASSQESAGVPARTKNIQYF.

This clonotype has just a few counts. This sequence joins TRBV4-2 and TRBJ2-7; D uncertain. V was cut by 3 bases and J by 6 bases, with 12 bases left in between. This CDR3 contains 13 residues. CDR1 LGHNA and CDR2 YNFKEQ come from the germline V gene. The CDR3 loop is CASSQLRAAEQYF. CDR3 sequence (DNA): TGTGCCAGCAGCCAGCTTAGGGCTGCCGAGCAGTACTTC.

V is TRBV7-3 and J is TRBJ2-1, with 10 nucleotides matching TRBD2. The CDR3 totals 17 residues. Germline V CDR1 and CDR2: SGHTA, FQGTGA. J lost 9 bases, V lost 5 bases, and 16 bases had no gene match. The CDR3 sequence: CASSPPQASGSVGEQFF. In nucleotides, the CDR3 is TGTGCCAGCAGCCCACCACAAGCTAGCGGGAGTGTGGGTGAGCAGTTCTTC.

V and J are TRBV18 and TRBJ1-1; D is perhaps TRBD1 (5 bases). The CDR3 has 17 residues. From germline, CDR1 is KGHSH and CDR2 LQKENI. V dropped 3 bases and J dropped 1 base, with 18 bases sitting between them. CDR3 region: CASSPLRGPTPNTEAFF. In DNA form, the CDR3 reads TGTGCCAGCTCACCCCTTAGGGGCCCGACTCCGAACACTGAAGCTTTCTTT.

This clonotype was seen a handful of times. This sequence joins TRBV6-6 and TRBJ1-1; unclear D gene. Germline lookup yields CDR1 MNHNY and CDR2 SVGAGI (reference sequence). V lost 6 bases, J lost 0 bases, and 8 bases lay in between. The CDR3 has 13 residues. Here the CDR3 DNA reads TGTGCCAGCAGCGTAGCCATGAACACTGAAGCTTTCTTT. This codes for CASSVAMNTEAFF.

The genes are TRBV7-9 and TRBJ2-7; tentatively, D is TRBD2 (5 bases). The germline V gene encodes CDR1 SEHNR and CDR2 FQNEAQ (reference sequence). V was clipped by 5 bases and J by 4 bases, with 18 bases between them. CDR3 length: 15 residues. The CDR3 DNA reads TGTGCCAGCAGCCTCAAAAGGATGGGGAGTTACGAGCAGTACTTC. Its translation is CASSLKRMGSYEQYF.

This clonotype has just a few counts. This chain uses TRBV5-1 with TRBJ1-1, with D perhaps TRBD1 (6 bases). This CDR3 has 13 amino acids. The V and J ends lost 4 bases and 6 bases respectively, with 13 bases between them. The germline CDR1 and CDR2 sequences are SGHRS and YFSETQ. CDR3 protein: CASSPREGAEAFF. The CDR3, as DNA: TGCGCCAGCAGCCCTCGCGAGGGGGCTGAAGCTTTCTTT.

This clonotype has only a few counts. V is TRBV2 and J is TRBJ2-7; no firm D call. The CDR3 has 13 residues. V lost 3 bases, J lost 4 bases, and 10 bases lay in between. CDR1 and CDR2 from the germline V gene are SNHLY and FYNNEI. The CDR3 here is CASSETLVYEQYF. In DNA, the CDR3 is TGTGCCAGCAGTGAGACGCTCGTATACGAGCAGTACTTC.

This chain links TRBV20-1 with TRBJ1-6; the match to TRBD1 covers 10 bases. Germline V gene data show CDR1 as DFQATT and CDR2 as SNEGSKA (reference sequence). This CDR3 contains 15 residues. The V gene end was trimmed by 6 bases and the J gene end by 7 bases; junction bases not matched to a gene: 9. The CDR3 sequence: CSARPTGGLNSPLHF. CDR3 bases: TGCAGTGCCCGCCCGACAGGGGGCTTGAATTCACCCCTCCACTTT.